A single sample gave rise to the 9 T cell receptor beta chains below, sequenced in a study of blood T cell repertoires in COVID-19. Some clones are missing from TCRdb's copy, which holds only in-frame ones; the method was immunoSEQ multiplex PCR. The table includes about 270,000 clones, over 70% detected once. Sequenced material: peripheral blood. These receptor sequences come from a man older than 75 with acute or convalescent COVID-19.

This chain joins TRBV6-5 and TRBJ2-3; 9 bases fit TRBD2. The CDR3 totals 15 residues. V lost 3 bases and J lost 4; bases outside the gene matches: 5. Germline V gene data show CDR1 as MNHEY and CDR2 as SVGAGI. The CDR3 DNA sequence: TGTGCCAGCAGTTATGCGGGGGGGCCAGCAGATACGCAGTATTTT. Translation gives CASSYAGGPADTQYF.

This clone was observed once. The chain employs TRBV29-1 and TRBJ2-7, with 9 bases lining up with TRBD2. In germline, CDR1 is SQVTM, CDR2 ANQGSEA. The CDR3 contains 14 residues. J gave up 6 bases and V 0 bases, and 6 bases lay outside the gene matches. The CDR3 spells CSVEDRAGGFEQYF. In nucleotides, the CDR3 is TGCAGCGTTGAAGATCGGGCGGGGGGGTTCGAGCAGTACTTC.

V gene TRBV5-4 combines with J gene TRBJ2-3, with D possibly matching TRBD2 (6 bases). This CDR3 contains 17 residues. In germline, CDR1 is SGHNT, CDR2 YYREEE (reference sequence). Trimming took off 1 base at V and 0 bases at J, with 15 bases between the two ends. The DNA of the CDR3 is TGTGCCAGCAGCTTGAACGCGGGGAAAGCTAGCACAGATACGCAGTATTTT. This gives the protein CASSLNAGKASTDTQYF.

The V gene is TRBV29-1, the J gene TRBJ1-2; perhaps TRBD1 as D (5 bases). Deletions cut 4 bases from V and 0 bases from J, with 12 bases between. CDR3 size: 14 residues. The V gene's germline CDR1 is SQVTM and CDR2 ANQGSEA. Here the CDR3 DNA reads TGCAGCGTTGGCGGGGGGTTCCCTAACTATGGCTACACCTTC. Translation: CSVGGGFPNYGYTF.

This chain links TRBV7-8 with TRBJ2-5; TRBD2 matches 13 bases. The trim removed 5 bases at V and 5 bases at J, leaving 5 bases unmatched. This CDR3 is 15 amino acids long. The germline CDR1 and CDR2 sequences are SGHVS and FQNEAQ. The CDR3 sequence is CASSQMTSGRETQYF. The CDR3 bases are TGTGCCAGCAGCCAAATGACTAGCGGGAGGGAGACCCAGTACTTC.

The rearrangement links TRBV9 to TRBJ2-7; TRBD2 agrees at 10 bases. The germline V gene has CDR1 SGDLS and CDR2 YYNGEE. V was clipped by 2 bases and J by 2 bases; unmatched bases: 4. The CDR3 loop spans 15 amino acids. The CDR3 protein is CASSVSSGGTYEQYF. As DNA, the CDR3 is TGTGCCAGCAGCGTTTCTAGCGGGGGTACCTACGAGCAGTACTTC. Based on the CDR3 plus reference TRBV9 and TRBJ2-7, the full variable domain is DSGVTQTPKHLITATGQRVTLRCSPRSGDLSVYWYQQSLDQGLQFLIQYYNGEERAKGNILERFSAQQFPDLHSELNLSSLELGDSALYFCASSVSSGGTYEQYFGPGTRLTVT.

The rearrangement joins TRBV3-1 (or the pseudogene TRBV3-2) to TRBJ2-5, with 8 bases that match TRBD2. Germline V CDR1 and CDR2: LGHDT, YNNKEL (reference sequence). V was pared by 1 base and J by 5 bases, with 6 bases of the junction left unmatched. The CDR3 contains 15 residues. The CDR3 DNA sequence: TGTGCCAGCAGCCAAGGGATAGCGGGGTCGGAGACCCAGTACTTC. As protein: CASSQGIAGSETQYF.

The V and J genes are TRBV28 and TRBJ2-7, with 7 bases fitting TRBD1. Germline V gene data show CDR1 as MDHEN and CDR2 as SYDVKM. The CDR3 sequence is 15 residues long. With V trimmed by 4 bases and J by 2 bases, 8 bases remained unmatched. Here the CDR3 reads CASSSDRDTPYEQYF. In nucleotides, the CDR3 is TGTGCCAGCAGTTCCGACAGGGACACCCCCTACGAGCAGTACTTC.

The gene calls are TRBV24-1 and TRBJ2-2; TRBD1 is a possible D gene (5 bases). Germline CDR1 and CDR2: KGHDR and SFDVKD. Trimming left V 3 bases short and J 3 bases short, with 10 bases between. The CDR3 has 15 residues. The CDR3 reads CATSDGVRDTGELFF. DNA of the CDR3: TGTGCCACCAGTGATGGGGTCAGGGACACCGGGGAGCTGTTTTTT.